This T cell receptor beta chain comes out of a study of cytomegalovirus exposure and HLA in healthy donors. Turning to the study itself: Early release data held about 85 million unique TCRs from HLA-typed donors. Study conclusions and caveats: The listing of 150 to 200 TCR beta chains classed them as cytomegalovirus-associated. Roughly uniform depth of sequencing across donors was assumed in presence/absence analyses.

A multiplex PCR was run with 60 Vbeta primers and 13 Jbeta primers. TCRdb's copy holds only in-frame clones and misses some; the assay was immunoSEQ multiplex PCR. Of about 190,000 clones in the sample, more than 70% were seen once. Comments on this clone: Its antigen is currently unknown.

V dropped 6 bases and J dropped 2; count of bases not matched to a gene: 10. From germline, CDR1 is SEHNR and CDR2 FQNEAQ (reference sequence). This CDR3 has 16 residues. The source of this sequence is a boy aged 5-17 years in good health and CMV-seronegative. The sequencing input was PBMCs. This sequence joins TRBV7-9 and TRBJ1-3, with 7 bases that match TRBD1. CDR3 residues: CASRRQGRAAGNTIYF. The CDR3 DNA sequence: TGTGCCAGCAGACGACAGGGAAGAGCGGCTGGAAACACCATATATTTT.